The 25 T cell receptor beta chains below come from one sample, sequenced in a study of human T cells and chemical hapten exposure. As to time point: patch test 1, 2 weeks after DPC sensitization. The treatment is: therapeutic diphenylcyclopropenone sensitization with weekly scalp DPC. TCRdb re-analysed the RACE reads in MiXCR, keeping a single row per CDR3 protein. The sample contains about 82,000 distinct CDR3 sequences, approximately 11% of which appear only once. Sequences were derived from whole blood, sampled in connection with sensitization to the hapten diphenylcyclopropenone (DPC). The receptors were sampled from a woman in her forties or fifties with alopecia areata. Some clones in this sample may be carry-over from other donors' samples.

The J gene is TRBJ2-4, the V gene TRBV7-3; D is ambiguous. This CDR3 spans 13 amino acids. Germline V gene lookup returns CDR1 SGHTA and CDR2 FQGTGA. V gave up 0 bases and J gave up 3 bases, with 3 bases separating them. The CDR3 loop is CASSLTSKNIQYF. In DNA, the CDR3 is TGTGCCAGCAGCTTAACCAGCAAAAACATTCAGTACTTC. Full variable domain (outside the CDR3, taken from reference TRBV7-3 and TRBJ2-4): GAGVSQTPSNKVTEKGKYVELRCDPISGHTALYWYRQSLGQGPEFLIYFQGTGAADDSGLPNDRFFAVRPEGSVSTLKIQRTERGDSAVYLCASSLTSKNIQYFGAGTRLSVL.

There are a few counts of this clonotype. J is TRBJ2-7 and V is TRBV10-1; a weak D match, TRBD1 (5 bases). The V gene's germline CDR1 is WNHNN and CDR2 SYGVQD (reference sequence). Trimming stripped 5 bases from V and 0 bases from J, with 11 bases between. The CDR3 length is 14 residues. In DNA form, the CDR3 reads TGCGCCAGCAGTCCAGGGTTTTACTCCTACGAGCAGTACTTC. Amino acid sequence: CASSPGFYSYEQYF.

This clonotype was detected many times. The chain recombines TRBV29-1 with TRBJ2-5; D perhaps matches TRBD2 (5 bases). Trimming cost V 4 bases and J 2 bases, with 8 bases left between them. Germline lookup yields CDR1 SQVTM and CDR2 ANQGSEA. The CDR3 totals 12 residues. In DNA, the CDR3 is TGCAGCGTTGGCGGACTGCAAGAGACCCAGTACTTC. It codes for CSVGGLQETQYF.

This clonotype was seen many times. J is TRBJ2-7 and V is TRBV7-9; 8 bases align to TRBD1. The CDR3 length is 18 residues. Germline V CDR1 and CDR2: SEHNR, FQNEAQ (reference sequence). The ends lost 2 bases at V and 3 bases at J; junction bases unmatched: 15. The CDR3 DNA reads as TGTGCCAGCAGCTTAAAGGGCCCCGGGACAGGCGCCCACTACGAGCAGTACTTC. Translating it yields CASSLKGPGTGAHYEQYF.

In its sample, this clonotype was seen a few times. The CDR3: CASSPSRDYGYTF. The CDR3 DNA reads as TGCGCCAGCAGTCCATCTAGGGACTATGGCTACACCTTC. This chain uses TRBV5-1 with TRBJ1-2; D is unresolved. Germline V gene lookup returns CDR1 SGHRS and CDR2 YFSETQ. V dropped 5 bases and J dropped 3 bases, with 11 bases sitting between them. The CDR3 spans 13 residues.

Ten or more counts support this clonotype. The gene calls are TRBV7-3 and TRBJ1-1, with 8 bases matching TRBD1. The CDR3 has 17 residues. The V gene's germline CDR1 is SGHTA and CDR2 FQGTGA. V was clipped by 5 bases and J by 0 bases; unmatched bases: 11. The CDR3 coding sequence is TGTGCCAGCAGCGCCAGGGGGCGCGGGCCCTTGAACACTGAAGCTTTCTTT. This gives the protein CASSARGRGPLNTEAFF.

This clonotype was seen only a few times. The chain uses TRBV5-6 and TRBJ1-1; D is perhaps TRBD1 (5 bases). Germline V gene data show CDR1 as SGHDT and CDR2 as YYEEEE. The CDR3 loop spans 15 amino acids. The V and J ends lost 0 bases and 4 bases respectively, with 13 bases between them. For the CDR3, the DNA is TGTGCCAGCAGCTTGGTTGGCAGGGAAGCCACTGAAGCTTTCTTT. Protein: CASSLVGREATEAFF.

This clonotype was seen a few times. J is TRBJ2-2 and V is TRBV5-1; D is tentatively TRBD1 or TRBD2 (5 bases each). Germline CDR1 is SGHRS and CDR2 is YFSETQ. The CDR3 runs 14 residues. The V end lost 4 bases, the J end lost 6 bases, and 13 bases lay between the germline ends. DNA of the CDR3: TGCGCCAGCAGCAGGGACCGCGGAGCCGGGGAGCTGTTTTTT. It yields the protein CASSRDRGAGELFF.

This clonotype was seen a few times. The rearrangement links TRBV6-2 or TRBV6-3 to TRBJ2-3; tentative D call: TRBD1 (6 bases). This CDR3 region has 15 residues. Germline CDR1 reads MNHEY; CDR2 reads SVGEGT. V was pared by 7 bases and J by 1 base, with 15 bases between. The CDR3 reads CASTKKDRGTDTQYF. The CDR3 DNA reads TGTGCCAGCACCAAAAAGGACAGAGGCACAGATACGCAGTATTTT.

This clonotype has at least ten counts. The chain recombines TRBV6-4 with TRBJ2-5, with TRBD2 as a possible D gene (6 bases). Trimming left V 4 bases short and J 2 bases short, with 8 bases between. The CDR3 runs 13 residues. Germline V CDR1 and CDR2: MRHNA, SNTAGT. In DNA form, the CDR3 reads TGTGCCAGCAGTGCCAGCGGGCAAGAGACCCAGTACTTC. Translating it yields CASSASGQETQYF.

This clonotype was counted many times. The V and J genes are TRBV7-2 and TRBJ2-1, with a possible D match to TRBD1 (5 bases). The CDR3 extends over 11 amino acids. Trimming left V 5 bases short and J 14 bases short, with 13 bases between. Germline assignment: CDR1 SGHTA and CDR2 FQGNSA. The CDR3, as DNA: TGTGCCAGCAGCGTCGACAGTCGTAAGTTCTTC. Its translation is CASSVDSRKFF.

The gene calls are TRBV20-1 and TRBJ2-1; 11 bases line up with TRBD2. Germline V CDR1 and CDR2: DFQATT, SNEGSKA (reference sequence). Trimming at V came to 3 bases and at J to 3 bases, leaving 1 base not matched to a gene. The CDR3 sequence is 14 residues long. The CDR3 loop reads CSASTSGGYNEQFF. The DNA of the CDR3 is TGCAGTGCTAGCACTAGCGGGGGCTACAATGAGCAGTTCTTC.

The chain recombines TRBV5-6 with TRBJ1-2; D gene unclear. V was pared by 7 bases and J by 8 bases, with 12 bases between. The CDR3 extends over 11 amino acids. Germline V lookup: CDR1 SGHDT, CDR2 YYEEEE. The CDR3 loop is CASSVATGYTF. As DNA, the CDR3 is TGTGCCAGCTCCGTCGCTACCGGCTACACCTTC.

The table lists this clonotype with a few counts. This chain uses TRBV7-2 with TRBJ1-6; a possible D gene is TRBD1 (5 bases). The germline V and J ends were trimmed by 1 base and 5 bases, with 9 bases remaining between them. CDR3 length equals 15 residues. Germline lookup yields CDR1 SGHTA and CDR2 FQGNSA. CDR3 in DNA: TGTGCCAGCAGCTTAGGAACGGGGGATAATTCACCCCTCCACTTT. Translating gives CASSLGTGDNSPLHF.

This clonotype showed up just a few times. The chain recombines TRBV27 with TRBJ1-5; 8 nucleotides line up with TRBD1. After removal of 5 bases from V and 9 bases from J, the junction contained 6 bases not matched to a gene. Germline V gene lookup returns CDR1 MNHEY and CDR2 SMNVEV (reference sequence). This CDR3 has 13 residues. CDR3 sequence reads: CASSGQGPWPQHF. Here the CDR3 DNA reads TGTGCCAGCAGTGGACAGGGCCCTTGGCCCCAGCATTTT.

This clonotype has just a few counts. The V gene is TRBV20-1, the J gene TRBJ2-1, with TRBD1 matching 10 bases. CDR1 is DFQATT and CDR2 is SNEGSKA in the germline V gene (reference sequence). This CDR3 region has 14 residues. V lost 7 bases, J lost 5 bases, and 8 bases stayed unmatched. As DNA, the CDR3 is TGCAGTGTCCCGCGGGACAGGGGCCACAATGAGCAGTTCTTC. Protein: CSVPRDRGHNEQFF.

V gene TRBV6-5 combines with J gene TRBJ2-3; D remains unclear. CDR1 and CDR2 from the germline V gene are MNHEY and SVGAGI. The CDR3 totals 16 residues. V was trimmed by 0 bases and J by 2 bases, leaving 12 bases between them. The chain's CDR3 is CASSYSQYPSTDTQYF. The CDR3 nucleotides read TGTGCCAGCAGTTACTCGCAATATCCATCCACAGATACGCAGTATTTT.

This clonotype showed up many times. The rearrangement joins TRBV5-1 to TRBJ1-2; no definite D call. Germline values: CDR1 SGHRS, CDR2 YFSETQ. The V gene lost 3 bases and the J gene lost 0 bases, with 12 bases spanning the gap. The CDR3 runs 15 residues. The CDR3 is CASSYGLSANYGYTF. The CDR3 DNA follows: TGCGCCAGCAGCTACGGACTCTCAGCTAACTATGGCTACACCTTC.

The chain links TRBV28 to TRBJ1-1; D is ambiguous. Germline V CDR1 and CDR2: MDHEN, SYDVKM. The CDR3 sequence is 16 residues long. Deletions cut 1 base from V and 0 bases from J, with 12 bases between. CDR3 protein: CASSLYVTRVNTEAFF. The CDR3 nucleotides are TGTGCCAGCAGTTTATACGTAACCCGGGTGAACACTGAAGCTTTCTTT. Variable domain in full (rest from reference TRBV28 and TRBJ1-1): DVKVTQSSRYLVKRTGEKVFLECVQDMDHENMFWYRQDPGLGLRLIYFSYDVKMKEKGDIPEGYSVSREKKERFSLILESASTNQTSMYLCASSLYVTRVNTEAFFGQGTRLTVV.

This clonotype came up a few times. The rearrangement links TRBV6-2 or TRBV6-3 to TRBJ2-7; D perhaps matches TRBD1 (5 bases). CDR3 length: 13 residues. V lost 5 bases and J 2 bases, leaving 10 bases between the germline ends. The germline V gene encodes CDR1 MNHEY and CDR2 SVGEGT. CDR3 residues: CASSPTVTYEQYF. Here the CDR3 DNA reads TGTGCCAGCAGTCCGACAGTTACCTACGAGCAGTACTTC.

This clonotype was picked up many times. This chain uses TRBV20-1 with TRBJ1-5, with 7 bases fitting TRBD1. Per germline, CDR1 DFQATT and CDR2 SNEGSKA (reference sequence). V was pared by 5 bases and J by 6 bases, with 10 bases of the junction left unmatched. This CDR3 spans 14 amino acids. The CDR3 region has the DNA TGCAGTGCTCGCGCGGGACAGCGGGGTCAGCCCCAGCATTTT. Amino acid sequence: CSARAGQRGQPQHF.

As DNA, the CDR3 is TGCGCCAGCAGTGAGTCGGGGCCAGGGAGGAACATTCAGTACTTC. This codes for CASSESGPGRNIQYF. The chain uses TRBV10-2 and TRBJ2-4, with D possibly matching TRBD2 (6 bases). V gave up 0 bases and J gave up 7 bases, with 13 bases separating them. CDR3 length: 15 amino acids. CDR1 is WSHSY, CDR2 SAAADI, per germline.

A note on this clonotype: The junction shows a germline mismatch at one end, possibly a read error. The chain carries TRBV6-6 and TRBJ2-7; D remains unclear. The germline V gene encodes CDR1 MNHNY and CDR2 SVGAGI (reference sequence). The CDR3 length is 11 residues. In DNA form, the CDR3 reads TGTGCCAGCAGTTACTCCCACGAGCAGTACTTC. This translates into CASSYSHEQYF.

This clonotype was seen repeatedly, ten times or more. V and J are TRBV21-1 and TRBJ2-7; the table's D call, TRBD1, has no DNA check behind it. TRBV21-1 is shown as a pseudogene. This CDR3 region has 16 residues. CDR3 in amino acids: CASSKTGGGHSYEQYF. The CDR3 region has the DNA TGTGCCAGCAGCAAAACTGGCGGGGGCCACTCCTACGAGCAGTACTTC.

This chain joins TRBV5-5 and TRBJ2-5, with no clear D. Trimming cost V 0 bases and J 1 base, with 13 bases left between them. CDR3 length equals 16 residues. Germline CDR1 is SGHKS and CDR2 is YYEKEE (reference sequence). CDR3 bases: TGTGCCAGCAGCTTGGCGCCGGGCTCACTCCAAGAGACCCAGTACTTC. Translation: CASSLAPGSLQETQYF.